Following are 13 T cell receptor beta chains from one sample sequenced in a study of blood T cell repertoires in COVID-19. Sequencing used immunoSEQ multiplex PCR; TCRdb keeps in-frame clones, though not all of them. The profile covers approximately 530,000 clones, with about 89% appearing a single time and 7.8% taken by the ten largest. Sequenced sample: peripheral blood. The receptors come from a woman aged 45-60 years with COVID-19, enrolled during active disease.

This chain joins TRBV6-6 and TRBJ1-5, with TRBD1 as a possible D gene (6 bases). V was clipped by 8 bases and J by 0 bases, with 11 bases between them. From germline, CDR1 is MNHNY and CDR2 SVGAGI (reference sequence). The CDR3 spans 14 residues. The CDR3 region is CASGGALSNQPQHF. The CDR3 nucleotides read TGTGCCAGCGGGGGGGCGCTTAGCAATCAGCCCCAGCATTTT.

The rearrangement uses TRBV30 and TRBJ1-5, with D unresolved. The V gene lost 2 bases and the J gene lost 10 bases, with 21 bases spanning the gap. The length of the CDR3 is 15 residues. CDR1 is GTSNPN, CDR2 SVGIG, per germline (reference sequence). CDR3 region: CAWSTEGGVVVPQHF. The CDR3 nucleotides are TGTGCCTGGAGTACTGAGGGCGGGGTGGTGGTTCCCCAGCATTTT.

V and J are TRBV12-3 or TRBV12-4 and TRBJ2-4; 9 bases map to TRBD2. The CDR3 contains 13 residues. V trimming: 6 bases; J trimming: 4 bases; junction bases outside the gene matches: 1. The CDR3 nucleotides read TGTGCCAGCAGCCTAGCGGGAAAAAACATTCAGTACTTC. Amino acids: CASSLAGKNIQYF.

This clone was recorded once. The rearrangement joins TRBV10-3 to TRBJ1-1; 8 bases line up with TRBD1. Trimming removed 10 bases from V and 4 bases from J; junction bases left unmatched: 14. Per germline, CDR1 ENHRY and CDR2 SYGVKD. This CDR3 region has 15 residues. The CDR3 loop is CATTGQGELSTEAFF. Written as DNA, the CDR3 is TGTGCCACGACAGGACAGGGAGAGTTGAGCACTGAAGCTTTCTTT.

The V gene is TRBV9, the J gene TRBJ2-1, with TRBD1 as a possible D gene (6 bases). This CDR3 is built from 14 residues. In germline, CDR1 is SGDLS, CDR2 YYNGEE. V lost 0 bases, J lost 5 bases, and 9 bases lay in between. The CDR3 DNA is TGTGCCAGCAGCGTAGGACAGGACAACAATGAGCAGTTCTTC. Translating it yields CASSVGQDNNEQFF.

J is TRBJ1-1 and V is TRBV29-1; 7 bases line up with TRBD1. CDR3 length: 14 amino acids. CDR1 is SQVTM and CDR2 is ANQGSEA in the germline V gene. Germline trimming cut 7 bases from V and 1 base from J; bases unmatched to any gene: 9. In DNA, the CDR3 is TGCAGCGCTCCCCCTCGGACAGGGAACACTGAAGCTTTCTTT. Translation: CSAPPRTGNTEAFF.

This chain connects TRBV27 to TRBJ2-7, with D possibly being TRBD2 (6 bases). The CDR3 is 12 amino acids. CDR1 is MNHEY, CDR2 SMNVEV, per germline (reference sequence). Trimming took 1 base from V and 7 from J, leaving 8 bases between them. The CDR3 DNA reads TGTGCCAGCAGTTTATGGGGGGAAGAGCAGTACTTC. Translating it yields CASSLWGEEQYF.

The V and J genes are TRBV10-2 and TRBJ1-4, with D tentatively TRBD1 (5 bases). This CDR3 has 15 amino acids. The germline CDR1 and CDR2 sequences are WSHSY and SAAADI. Trimming left V 6 bases short and J 2 bases short, with 13 bases between. In nucleotides, the CDR3 is TGCGCCAGCAGAACCCCGACAGCGACTAATGAAAAACTGTTTTTT. Protein product: CASRTPTATNEKLFF.

The rearrangement joins TRBV12-3 or TRBV12-4 to TRBJ2-2; 7 bases match TRBD1. This CDR3 comprises 13 residues. V trimming: 5 bases; J trimming: 6 bases; junction bases outside the gene matches: 3. CDR3 loop: CASSPRGSGELFF. The CDR3 coding sequence is TGTGCCAGCAGTCCCAGGGGGTCCGGGGAGCTGTTTTTT.

This rearrangement joins TRBV5-1 to TRBJ1-2, with D tentatively TRBD1 (6 bases). Germline assignment: CDR1 SGHRS and CDR2 YFSETQ. The CDR3 runs to 15 residues. V gave up 4 bases and J gave up 4 bases, with 17 bases separating them. The CDR3 protein is CASSLSMDSPYGYTF. The CDR3, as DNA: TGCGCCAGCAGCCTTTCCATGGACAGTCCCTATGGCTACACCTTC.

The chain couples TRBV6-5 to TRBJ1-3; D may be TRBD1 (6 bases). V lost 6 bases, J lost 3 bases, and 15 bases lay in between. The CDR3 contains 15 residues. Per germline, CDR1 MNHEY and CDR2 SVGAGI. The CDR3 reads CASRPPGQSGNTIYF. For the CDR3, the DNA is TGTGCCAGCAGGCCTCCGGGACAAAGTGGAAACACCATATATTTT.

This clone was seen just once. The chain joins TRBV10-3 to TRBJ2-1, with 9 bases identical to TRBD2. Germline-derived CDR1 and CDR2 are ENHRY and SYGVKD. CDR3 length equals 15 residues. V dropped 6 bases and J dropped 0; count of bases not matched to a gene: 3. CDR3 DNA: TGTGCCATCAGGGCGGGGGGGAGCTCCTACAATGAGCAGTTCTTC. Protein product: CAIRAGGSSYNEQFF.

The chain has TRBV5-6 and TRBJ1-4, with 7 bases that match TRBD1. V was pared by 3 bases and J by 8 bases, with 10 bases of the junction left unmatched. This CDR3 has 15 amino acids. CDR1 and CDR2 from the germline V gene are SGHDT and YYEEEE. In DNA form, the CDR3 reads TGTGCCAGCAGCTCGGAAAAAGGGGACAGCGAAAAACTGTTTTTT. Its protein product is CASSSEKGDSEKLFF.